This is a list of T cell receptor beta chains from one sample in a study of regulatory T cells in long-lasting Graves disease. TCRdb reprocessed the multiplex PCR reads with MiXCR, giving one entry per CDR3 protein. The sample records 620,000 or so distinct CDR3 sequences, around 17% being singletons. This same sample was also taken into another study, of T cells in Graves' hyperthyroidism and ophthalmopathy.

The source material was peripheral blood mononuclear cells (PBMCs), sampled at new diagnosis, from a patient treated with antithyroid drugs. All receptors come from a woman aged 25 to 39 with Graves disease. Both conserved end residues are part of each CDR3. Each record gives: D gene, CDR3 length, V gene, J gene, clone size, CDR3 DNA, CDR3 protein. A D gene is named only where the DNA matches it firmly. Some rows mark clone size as missing; the rest say once, few, many or name a class of expanded clone.

>-|16|TRBV20-1|TRBJ2-3|-
TGCAGTGCACACAACAGGTTACCAGGTTTCACAGATACGCAGTATTTT
CSAHNRLPGFTDTQYF
>-|11|TRBV29-1|TRBJ1-1|few
TGCAGTGGTCGGGAGAACACTGAAGCTTTCTTT
CSGRENTEAFF
>TRBD1|16|TRBV4-2|TRBJ2-7|few
TGTGCCAGCAGCCAAGAAAGGGGGCCCTTCGCCTACGAGCAGTACTTC
CASSQERGPFAYEQYF
>-|12|TRBV20-1|TRBJ1-1|many
TGCAGTGAAGAGGGAGGCTACACTGAAGCTTTCTTT
CSEEGGYTEAFF
>-|15|TRBV12-3/TRBV12-4|TRBJ2-7|-
TGTGCCAGCAGTTTAGGGACAGCAGTCTCCTACGAGCAGTACTTC
CASSLGTAVSYEQYF
>-|13|TRBV2|TRBJ2-1|many
TGTGCCAGCCTCAACCTCAGGGGCGGGGAGCAGTTCTTC
CASLNLRGGEQFF
>-|13|TRBV7-2|TRBJ2-7|-
TGTGCCAGCAGCTCTTTCCGGGGCTACGAGCAGTACTTC
CASSSFRGYEQYF
>TRBD2|21|TRBV28|TRBJ2-2|few
TGTGCCAGCAGTTTATCCCCCCTGCTCCTCGGGGGGGGCGCGAACACCGGGGAGCTGTTTTTT
CASSLSPLLLGGGANTGELFF
>TRBD2|14|TRBV2|TRBJ2-5|many
TGTGCCGGAACACTAGCGGGAGGGTCGGAGACCCAGTACTTC
CAGTLAGGSETQYF
>-|14|TRBV9|TRBJ1-6|few
TGTGCCAGCAGCGCCGGAGGGGGGAATTCACCCCTCCACTTT
CASSAGGGNSPLHF
>-|12|TRBV20-1|TRBJ1-1|few
TGCAGTGCCGGAAGAGTGAACACTGAAGCTTTCTTT
CSAGRVNTEAFF
>-|13|TRBV28|TRBJ2-7|few
TGTGCCAGCAGCCCGGGACACTGGGGCGAGCAGTACTTC
CASSPGHWGEQYF
>TRBD1|15|TRBV29-1|TRBJ1-1|many
TGCAGCGTTGTCCGACAGGGGGCGCGGGACACTGAAGCTTTCTTT
CSVVRQGARDTEAFF
>TRBD1|15|TRBV5-1|TRBJ1-4|-
TGCGCCAGCAGCCAACAGGGGGCCGATTCGGAAAAACTGTTTTTT
CASSQQGADSEKLFF
>TRBD2|15|TRBV3-1|TRBJ2-1|few
TGTGCCAGCAGCCAAACAGCGGGAGGACACTATGAGCAGTTCTTC
CASSQTAGGHYEQFF
>-|17|TRBV7-9|TRBJ1-2|few
TGTGCCAGCAGCTTAGCGCCGTGGGATAAACCAGGCAGTGGCTACACCTTC
CASSLAPWDKPGSGYTF
>-|14|TRBV3-1|TRBJ2-1|many
TGTGCCAGCAGCCAAGTCGCGGGCCCCAATGAGCAGTTCTTC
CASSQVAGPNEQFF
>TRBD1|15|TRBV19|TRBJ1-1|-
TGTGCCAGTAGTGGGTCCGGGACAGGGGAGACTGAAGCTCTCTTT
CASSGSGTGETEALF
>-|12|TRBV28|TRBJ1-1|many
TGTGCCAGCAGTTTAAGGACCACTGAAGCTTTCTTT
CASSLRTTEAFF
>-|16|TRBV18|TRBJ2-2|once
TGTGCCAGCTCACCACCGGGGACCCGAAACACCGGGGAGCTGTTTTTT
CASSPPGTRNTGELFF
>-|13|TRBV20-1|TRBJ2-7|many
TGCAGTGCTAACCTACTAGCTTCCTACGAGCAGTACTTC
CSANLLASYEQYF
>TRBD1|14|TRBV10-3|TRBJ1-2|many
TGTGCCATCAGTACCGACAGGGACTCCTATGGCTACACCTTC
CAISTDRDSYGYTF
>-|17|TRBV7-2|TRBJ2-1|many
TGTGCCAGCAGCATGAGACTAGTAAAGTCCCTTGGCAATGAGCAGTTCTTC
CASSMRLVKSLGNEQFF
>-|15|TRBV7-9|TRBJ1-2|many
TGTGCCAGCAGCTTAGGGAAACCGGGAGCGGATGGCTACACCTTC
CASSLGKPGADGYTF
>TRBD2|16|TRBV20-1|TRBJ2-7|-
TGCAGTGCCATTTCCCCTATAGCGGGAGCGACCTACGAGCAGTACTTC
CSAISPIAGATYEQYF
>-|14|TRBV7-9|TRBJ2-7|-
TGTGCCAGCAGCTCTCAGGGAATTCTCCCCGGGCAGTACTTC
CASSSQGILPGQYF
>-|17|TRBV3-1|TRBJ2-2|few
TGTGCCAGCAACCGGACGGGACTGACTCACCACGTTGGGGAGCTGTTTTTT
CASNRTGLTHHVGELFF
>TRBD1|15|TRBV28|TRBJ1-1|many
TGTGCCAGCAGTTCCCACAGGGGGAAGAACACTGAAGCTTTCTTT
CASSSHRGKNTEAFF
>-|14|TRBV28|TRBJ2-5|many
TGTGCCAGCAGTACGCAGGGGTTGCGGGAGACCCAGTACTTC
CASSTQGLRETQYF
>TRBD1|16|TRBV20-1|TRBJ2-2|few
TGCAGTGCTAGTCCAACAGGGGGTGGGTACACCGGGGAGCTGTTTTTT
CSASPTGGGYTGELFF
>-|15|TRBV28|TRBJ2-7|-
TGTGCCAGCAGTTTTGTACGGGAAATGCGGGGCGAGCAGTACTTC
CASSFVREMRGEQYF
>TRBD2|15|TRBV28|TRBJ2-1|many
TGTGCCAGCAGCACGACTAGCGGGGTCATTCATGAGCAGTTCTTC
CASSTTSGVIHEQFF
>-|14|TRBV11-2|TRBJ1-1|many
TGTGCCAGCAGCCCGACCGTCGGGAACACTGAAGCTTTCTTT
CASSPTVGNTEAFF
>-|17|TRBV28|TRBJ2-1|many
TGTGCCATCACGCCGCGTTTGGGCGAGAAAAACCGGAATGAGCAGTTCTTC
CAITPRLGEKNRNEQFF
>-|14|TRBV20-1|TRBJ1-5|-
TGCAGTGCTAGAGATATGGACAGCAATCAGCCCCAGCATTTT
CSARDMDSNQPQHF
>TRBD1|21|TRBV12-5|TRBJ2-4|-
TGTGCTAGTGGTTTGGTAGCTGCGGGACAGGGGGCAGCAAGCGCCAAAAACATTCAGTACTTC
CASGLVAAGQGAASAKNIQYF
>-|16|TRBV6-1|TRBJ1-1|many
TGTGCCAGCAGTGAACTTCGTATTGTGGGTAACACTGAAGCTTTCTTT
CASSELRIVGNTEAFF
>TRBD1|14|TRBV6-1|TRBJ1-2|few
TGTGCCAGCAAGAGGCCCGACAGGGTTAGTGGCTACACCTTC
CASKRPDRVSGYTF